The clone carrying this T cell receptor beta chain was observed many times. The TCR beta CDR3 regions underwent amplification using RNA transcripts as the source. Researchers ran a first-round RT-PCR on the TCR CDR3 using the HTBI primer set. From the multiplex PCR reads, TCRdb called clonotypes with MiXCR, one entry per CDR3 protein. The sample holds 250,000 to 300,000 distinct CDR3 sequences, about 14% seen once. This sample was taken from a study of T cells in Graves' hyperthyroidism and ophthalmopathy. Study-level information: Peripheral blood was drawn at first diagnosis, prior to all treatment.

PBMCs were obtained from approximately 10 ml fresh peripheral blood. The CDR3 is 16 amino acids. Germline V gene data show CDR1 as SGDLS and CDR2 as YYNGEE. V was trimmed by 1 base and J by 1 base, leaving 14 bases between them. This sequence was found in a woman between 40 and 50 years old with Graves' hyperthyroidism that later progressed to Graves' ophthalmopathy. Sequences were obtained from blood. This chain links TRBV9 with TRBJ2-5; tentatively, D is TRBD2 (5 bases). Written as DNA, the CDR3 is TGTGCCAGCAGCGTATCCCCAGGAGCGGTCCAAGAGACCCAGTACTTC. It translates to CASSVSPGAVQETQYF.